The 18 T cell receptor beta chains reported below all come from one sample, sequenced in a study of human T cells and chemical hapten exposure. Regarding time point: pre-sensitization, week 0. Documented treatment: therapeutic diphenylcyclopropenone sensitization with weekly scalp DPC. MiXCR was run by TCRdb on the RACE reads, yielding one entry per CDR3 protein. The sample holds around 380,000 distinct CDR3 sequences, approximately 5.8% seen once. The sequencing used whole blood, collected in connection with sensitization to the hapten diphenylcyclopropenone (DPC). Source of these receptors: a woman under 30 with alopecia areata. Some clones in this sample may be carry-over from other donors' samples.

The gene calls are TRBV18 and TRBJ1-2; D gene ambiguous. V was cut by 2 bases and J by 4 bases, with 17 bases left in between. The CDR3 is made up of 16 amino acids. Germline loops: CDR1 KGHSH, CDR2 LQKENI. The CDR3 DNA sequence: TGTGCCAGCTCACCAGGCACGGGATCGAGGGCCTATGGCTACACCTTC. It translates to CASSPGTGSRAYGYTF.

The V gene is TRBV14, the J gene TRBJ2-1; TRBD2 agrees at 7 bases. The CDR3 is 15 amino acids. Germline lookup yields CDR1 SGHDN and CDR2 FVKESK. J lost 1 base, V lost 4 bases, and 4 bases had no gene match. CDR3 protein: CASSPMGGSYNEQFF. DNA for the CDR3: TGTGCCAGCAGCCCCATGGGGGGGTCCTACAATGAGCAGTTCTTC.

The chain employs TRBV19 and TRBJ2-7; tentatively, D is TRBD1 (6 bases). Germline-derived CDR1 and CDR2 are LNHDA and SQIVND (reference sequence). Trimming cost V 5 bases and J 3 bases, with 14 bases left between them. The CDR3 extends over 14 amino acids. The CDR3: CASSASLRGYEQYF. Written as DNA, the CDR3 is TGTGCCAGTAGTGCATCCCTCAGGGGCTACGAGCAGTACTTC.

This clonotype was seen many times. The genes are TRBV6-2 or TRBV6-3 and TRBJ1-5; D not resolved. Germline-derived CDR1 and CDR2 are MNHEY and SVGEGT. V was shortened by 2 bases and J by 0 bases, with 8 bases between the two germline ends. The CDR3 sequence is 15 residues long. The CDR3 DNA reads as TGTGCCAGCAGTTACAGTGAAAATAGCAATCAGCCCCAGCATTTT. Protein sequence: CASSYSENSNQPQHF.

This clonotype was counted a few times. The rearrangement joins TRBV6-6 to TRBJ1-3; TRBD1 matches at 8 bases. CDR1 and CDR2 from the germline V gene are MNHNY and SVGAGI (reference sequence). The CDR3 contains 15 residues. Trimming cost V 5 bases and J 4 bases; bases outside gene matches: 7. The CDR3 coding sequence is TGTGCCAGCAGTCTCAGGCGGGACAGGGGAAACACCATATATTTT. Protein product: CASSLRRDRGNTIYF.

This clonotype is medium-sized in the sample. The rearrangement uses TRBV6-2 or TRBV6-3 and TRBJ2-1, with D hard to call. From germline, CDR1 is MNHEY and CDR2 SVGEGT. This CDR3 has 12 amino acids. The V end was cut by 2 bases, the J end by 5 bases, with 4 bases between. DNA for the CDR3: TGTGCCAGCAGTTACCCCGACAATGAGCAGTTCTTC. Its translation: CASSYPDNEQFF.

This clonotype has ten or more counts. V and J are TRBV6-5 and TRBJ1-1, with 8 nucleotides matching TRBD1. The CDR3 runs to 15 residues. V lost 0 bases and J lost 3; bases outside the gene matches: 3. Germline CDR1 reads MNHEY; CDR2 reads SVGAGI. The DNA of the CDR3 is TGTGCCAGCAGTTACTCCACAGGGGGAGACACTGAAGCTTTCTTT. Encoded protein: CASSYSTGGDTEAFF.

This chain links TRBV6-6 with TRBJ2-7; TRBD1 agrees at 7 bases. Germline-derived CDR1 and CDR2 are MNHNY and SVGAGI (reference sequence). The CDR3 is 15 amino acids. Germline trimming cut 0 bases from V and 10 bases from J; bases unmatched to any gene: 12. CDR3 nucleotides: TGTGCCAGCAGTTACTCGATGAGGACAGGAGAGTCCCAGTACTTC. The encoded protein is CASSYSMRTGESQYF.

This clonotype has a handful of counts. The gene calls are TRBV6-5 and TRBJ2-3; 11 bases line up with TRBD2. The V and J ends lost 0 bases and 4 bases, in that order; junction bases with no gene match: 12. Germline-derived CDR1 and CDR2 are MNHEY and SVGAGI. The CDR3 runs 19 residues. The CDR3 sequence is CASSYSGSGGVIRADTQYF. CDR3 nucleotides: TGTGCCAGCAGTTACTCCGGTAGCGGGGGGGTTATAAGAGCAGATACGCAGTATTTT.

The V gene is TRBV7-2, the J gene TRBJ2-3; weak D call: TRBD2 (6 bases). Germline-derived CDR1 and CDR2 are SGHTA and FQGNSA. The CDR3 has 16 amino acids. Trimming took off 7 bases at V and 7 bases at J, with 24 bases between the two ends. The CDR3 region is CASNSFRAGMIYTQYF. DNA of the CDR3: TGTGCCAGCAACTCCTTCAGGGCGGGGATGATATATACGCAGTATTTT.

The rearrangement links TRBV7-2 to TRBJ1-6; D uncertain. V was cut by 1 base and J by 10 bases, with 17 bases left in between. From germline, CDR1 is SGHTA and CDR2 FQGNSA. This CDR3 is built from 16 residues. The CDR3 DNA is TGTGCCAGCAGCTTAGTTCCGTGGGGTGGCGGCTCACCCCTCCACTTT. This sequence encodes CASSLVPWGGGSPLHF.

This clonotype showed up many times. The CDR3 loop is CASSLRILGTGSTDTQYF. In nucleotides, the CDR3 is TGTGCCAGCAGCTTGAGAATCTTGGGGACAGGGAGCACAGATACGCAGTATTTT. The V call is TRBV5-5, the J call TRBJ2-3; 9 nucleotides match TRBD1. Per the germline V gene, CDR1 is SGHKS and CDR2 is YYEKEE (reference sequence). Trimming at V came to 1 base and at J to 0 bases, leaving 9 bases not matched to a gene. The CDR3 covers 18 residues. Variable domain in full (rest from reference TRBV5-5 and TRBJ2-3): DAGVTQSPTHLIKTRGQQVTLRCSPISGHKSVSWYQQVLGQGPQFIFQYYEKEERGRGNFPDRFSARQFPNYSSELNVNALLLGDSALYLCASSLRILGTGSTDTQYFGPGTRLTVL.

In its sample, this clonotype was seen many times. The V gene is TRBV27, the J gene TRBJ1-5, with D possibly TRBD1 on 5 matching bases. V gave up 6 bases and J gave up 0 bases, with 12 bases separating them. The CDR3 loop spans 15 amino acids. Germline V gene data show CDR1 as MNHEY and CDR2 as SMNVEV (reference sequence). The CDR3 sequence: CASSAGRYSNQPQHF. In nucleotides, the CDR3 is TGTGCCAGCAGCGCGGGACGGTATAGCAATCAGCCCCAGCATTTT.

This clonotype was counted only a few times. This chain joins TRBV2 and TRBJ2-5, with 11 bases aligning to TRBD2. V lost 7 bases and J lost 3; bases outside the gene matches: 7. The germline gives CDR1 SNHLY, CDR2 FYNNEI. This CDR3 region has 15 residues. DNA for the CDR3: TGTGCCAGCACAGAATCGACTAGCGGGAAAGAGACCCAGTACTTC. It encodes CASTESTSGKETQYF.

This clonotype was seen many times. The genes are TRBV7-2 and TRBJ1-4; 11 nucleotides match TRBD1. Unmatched junction bases numbered 6, after V lost 5 bases and J lost 10 bases. The length of the CDR3 is 14 residues. The germline CDR1 and CDR2 sequences are SGHTA and FQGNSA. The CDR3 loop reads CASSLDRGHVKLFF. In DNA form, the CDR3 reads TGTGCCAGCAGCCTGGACAGGGGGCATGTAAAACTGTTTTTT.

The genes are TRBV5-6 and TRBJ2-7; the D gene could be TRBD1 or TRBD2 (5 bases each). The CDR3 consists of 14 residues. Between the trimmed V and J ends, which lost 2 bases and 6 bases, there was a span of 15 bases. Germline-derived CDR1 and CDR2 are SGHDT and YYEEEE. The CDR3: CASSFTGTPGEQYF. CDR3 nucleotide sequence: TGTGCCAGCAGCTTTACCGGGACCCCGGGCGAGCAGTACTTC.

This clonotype was counted only a few times. The J gene is TRBJ1-5, the V gene TRBV28, with TRBD1 as a possible D gene (5 bases). The V gene's germline CDR1 is MDHEN and CDR2 SYDVKM. There are 17 residues in the CDR3. Trimming took off 6 bases at V and 7 bases at J, with 25 bases between the two ends. The CDR3 sequence is CASRSGLRIVVGQPQHF. The CDR3 DNA follows: TGTGCCAGCAGGTCGGGACTTCGGATAGTCGTTGGCCAGCCCCAGCATTTT.

The chain carries TRBV28 and TRBJ1-5; D remains unclear. Per germline, CDR1 MDHEN and CDR2 SYDVKM. The CDR3 extends over 15 amino acids. V lost 1 base to trimming and J lost 3 bases, with 10 bases between them. CDR3 sequence (DNA): TGTGCCAGCAGTTTATTAACGCAAAACAATCAGCCCCAGCATTTT. Translating gives CASSLLTQNNQPQHF.